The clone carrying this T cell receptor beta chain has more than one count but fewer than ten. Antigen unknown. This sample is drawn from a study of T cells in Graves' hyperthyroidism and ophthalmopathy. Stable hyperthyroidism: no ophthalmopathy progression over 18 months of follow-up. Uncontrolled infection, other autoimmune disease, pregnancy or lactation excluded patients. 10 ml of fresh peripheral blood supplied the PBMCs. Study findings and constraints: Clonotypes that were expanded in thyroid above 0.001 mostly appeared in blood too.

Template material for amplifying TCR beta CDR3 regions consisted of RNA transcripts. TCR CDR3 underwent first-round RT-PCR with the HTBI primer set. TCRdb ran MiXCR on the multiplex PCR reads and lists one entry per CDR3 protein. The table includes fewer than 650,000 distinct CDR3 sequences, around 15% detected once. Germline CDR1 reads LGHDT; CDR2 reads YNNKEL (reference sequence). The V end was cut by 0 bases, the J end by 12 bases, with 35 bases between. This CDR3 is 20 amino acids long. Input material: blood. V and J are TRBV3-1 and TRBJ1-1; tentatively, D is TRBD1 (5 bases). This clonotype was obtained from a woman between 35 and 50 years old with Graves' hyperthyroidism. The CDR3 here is CASSQDLGTGLTSGLTPSFF. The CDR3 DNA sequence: TGTGCCAGCAGCCAAGATTTGGGGACTGGACTAACATCGGGGCTCACCCCCTCTTTCTTT.